Following are 30 T cell receptor beta chains from one sample sequenced in a study of T cell changes during pregnancy in multiple sclerosis. Profiling relied on immunoSEQ multiplex PCR, and the TCRdb table lists in-frame clones only, not all of them. The sample includes about 57,000 clones, less than 90% seen only once; the top ten take more than 0.3%. Sequencing used CD4+ T cells from peripheral blood mononuclear cells, obtained in the third trimester of pregnancy. These receptors all stem from a female donor with multiple sclerosis, enrolled in a pregnancy study.

The chain combines TRBV11-3 with TRBJ2-2; tentatively, D is TRBD1 (5 bases). Germline V gene data show CDR1 as SGHNT and CDR2 as YENEEA. Trimming took off 4 bases at V and 4 bases at J, with 7 bases between the two ends. This CDR3 has 13 residues. CDR3 residues: CASSSTVTGELFF. CDR3 coding DNA: TGTGCCAGCAGCTCGACAGTCACCGGGGAGCTGTTTTTT.

The chain combines TRBV2 with TRBJ2-1, with D possibly TRBD1 on 5 matching bases. V gave up 6 bases and J gave up 7 bases, with 19 bases separating them. The CDR3 is made up of 15 amino acids. CDR1 is SNHLY and CDR2 is FYNNEI in the germline V gene. The CDR3 DNA follows: TGTGCCAGCAGCCCGCTCGGCAGGGTAGGGAATGAGCAGTTCTTC. Translating it yields CASSPLGRVGNEQFF.

In DNA form, the CDR3 reads TGTGCCAGCAGTCAGACAGGTGGCAATTCACCCCTCCACTTT. Translating it yields CASSQTGGNSPLHF. This chain joins TRBV6-4 and TRBJ1-6; weak D call: TRBD1 (6 bases). Germline V gene data show CDR1 as MRHNA and CDR2 as SNTAGT. There are 14 residues in the CDR3. Trimming took 5 bases from V and 7 from J, leaving 12 bases between them.

The CDR3 region has the DNA TGCGCCAGCAGCCAAGAAGCCAGGGGCGAGACCCAGTACTTC. It translates to CASSQEARGETQYF. This chain connects TRBV4-1 to TRBJ2-5, with a possible D match to TRBD1 (6 bases). The V and J ends lost 0 bases and 5 bases respectively, with 10 bases between them. The CDR3 totals 14 residues. CDR1 and CDR2 from the germline V gene are MGHRA and YSYEKL.

The gene calls are TRBV5-1 and TRBJ2-2; the D gene is possibly TRBD1 (6 bases). Germline CDR1 reads SGHRS; CDR2 reads YFSETQ. The V end lost 4 bases, the J end lost 1 base, and 11 bases lay between the germline ends. The CDR3 contains 15 residues. The CDR3 coding sequence is TGCGCCAGCAGCCCGGACAGACTGAACACCGGGGAGCTGTTTTTT. Residues: CASSPDRLNTGELFF.

The rearrangement links TRBV9 to TRBJ2-1, with TRBD1 identical over 10 bases. J lost 6 bases, V lost 3 bases, and 3 bases had no gene match. CDR1 SGDLS and CDR2 YYNGEE come from the germline V gene. The CDR3 length is 14 residues. CDR3 amino acids: CASSADRGLNEQFF. The CDR3 region has the DNA TGTGCCAGCAGCGCCGACAGGGGGCTCAATGAGCAGTTCTTC.

This chain uses TRBV5-6 with TRBJ2-7; D perhaps matches TRBD1 (6 bases). The V gene's germline CDR1 is SGHDT and CDR2 YYEEEE. The CDR3 spans 14 residues. V lost 0 bases and J 2 bases, leaving 9 bases between the germline ends. The CDR3 sequence is CASSLVQGPYEQYF. In nucleotides, the CDR3 is TGTGCCAGCAGCTTGGTACAGGGACCCTACGAGCAGTACTTC.

The gene calls are TRBV5-6 and TRBJ2-3, with 7 bases matching TRBD1. Germline values: CDR1 SGHDT, CDR2 YYEEEE. The ends lost 0 bases at V and 0 bases at J; junction bases unmatched: 7. This CDR3 has 17 amino acids. CDR3 DNA sequence: TGTGCCAGCAGCTTGGTCCGACAGGGCGGTAGCACAGATACGCAGTATTTT. Protein sequence: CASSLVRQGGSTDTQYF. Full variable domain (outside the CDR3, taken from reference TRBV5-6 and TRBJ2-3): DAGVTQSPTHLIKTRGQQVTLRCSPKSGHDTVSWYQQALGQGPQFIFQYYEEEERQRGNFPDRFSGHQFPNYSSELNVNALLLGDSALYLCASSLVRQGGSTDTQYFGPGTRLTVL.

This chain uses TRBV6-1 with TRBJ1-4, with 7 bases identical to TRBD1. In germline, CDR1 is MNHNS, CDR2 SASEGT. The CDR3 contains 14 residues. J lost 6 bases, V lost 6 bases, and 7 bases had no gene match. CDR3 protein: CASSGRGIDEKLFF. CDR3 DNA: TGTGCCAGCAGCGGCAGGGGGATTGATGAAAAACTGTTTTTT.

This chain links TRBV7-9 with TRBJ1-2, with D maybe TRBD1 (5 bases). Germline CDR1 reads SEHNR; CDR2 reads FQNEAQ (reference sequence). The CDR3 sequence is 15 residues long. Trimming removed 3 bases at V and 8 bases at J, with 19 bases between. The CDR3 sequence: CASSFSRATARGYTF. Written as DNA, the CDR3 is TGTGCCAGCAGCTTTAGCAGGGCCACTGCGCGGGGCTACACCTTC.

This clone appeared a single time. The V call is TRBV19, the J call TRBJ1-3; D not resolved. V lost 10 bases, J lost 1 base, and 14 bases lay in between. The CDR3 sequence is 14 residues long. Looked up from germline, CDR1 is LNHDA and CDR2 is SQIVND (reference sequence). The CDR3 sequence is CATRSAVSGNTIYF. The CDR3 nucleotides are TGTGCCACTCGCTCCGCGGTTTCTGGAAACACCATATATTTT. Supplemented by reference TRBV19 and TRBJ1-3, the full variable domain reads DGGITQSPKYLFRKEGQNVTLSCEQNLNHDAMYWYRQDPGQGLRLIYYSQIVNDFQKGDIAEGYSVSREKKESFPLTVTSAQKNPTAFYLCATRSAVSGNTIYFGEGSWLTVV.

CDR3 residues: CASSLDGTGAYEQYF. CDR3 DNA: TGTGCCAGCAGCTTAGACGGGACAGGGGCCTACGAGCAGTACTTC. V is TRBV7-3 and J is TRBJ2-7, with 10 bases that match TRBD1. The germline V gene has CDR1 SGHTA and CDR2 FQGTGA. The CDR3 runs to 15 residues. J lost 2 bases, V lost 2 bases, and 3 bases had no gene match.

This chain joins TRBV27 and TRBJ1-2, with D perhaps matching TRBD1 (6 bases). Germline V gene data show CDR1 as MNHEY and CDR2 as SMNVEV (reference sequence). The ends were cut back, 5 bases at V and 8 bases at J, with 15 bases in the middle. CDR3 length equals 13 residues. The CDR3 region is CASSPRQAAGYTF. CDR3 nucleotide sequence: TGTGCCAGCAGTCCGCGACAGGCCGCCGGCTACACCTTC.

The rearrangement joins TRBV7-3 to TRBJ2-2; tentative D call: TRBD1 (5 bases). This CDR3 region has 15 residues. Trimming took 4 bases from V and 4 from J, leaving 13 bases between them. Germline assignment: CDR1 SGHTA and CDR2 FQGTGA. In DNA form, the CDR3 reads TGTGCCAGCAGCTCCCAACAGGCAACCACCGGGGAGCTGTTTTTT. It specifies CASSSQQATTGELFF.

The rearrangement links TRBV19 to TRBJ2-6; maybe TRBD2 (6 bases). Germline lookup yields CDR1 LNHDA and CDR2 SQIVND (reference sequence). CDR3 length: 17 residues. V was shortened by 6 bases and J by 3 bases, with 18 bases between the two germline ends. CDR3 bases: TGTGCCAGTAGGCGCGGGGCATCGGCTCTTGGGGCCAACGTCCTGACTTTC. It encodes CASRRGASALGANVLTF.

The chain recombines TRBV18 with TRBJ2-1; 10 bases are a match to TRBD1. V trimming: 3 bases; J trimming: 3 bases; junction bases outside the gene matches: 5. The CDR3 has 16 amino acids. CDR1 KGHSH and CDR2 LQKENI come from the germline V gene. CDR3 loop: CASSPWTGGDYNEQFF. The CDR3 nucleotides read TGTGCCAGCTCACCCTGGACAGGGGGTGACTACAATGAGCAGTTCTTC.

This clone appeared a few times. The chain has TRBV1 and TRBJ2-7; TRBD1 was called by the table and not checked on the DNA. TRBV1 constitutes a pseudogene. The CDR3 is 19 residues long. The CDR3 DNA follows: TGCACCAGCAGCCACCCCCGAGACACAAAAAAGAATCCGTCCTACGAGCAGTACTTC. The encoded protein is CTSSHPRDTKKNPSYEQYF.

The chain has TRBV27 and TRBJ1-1; 7 bases line up with TRBD1. Germline lookup yields CDR1 MNHEY and CDR2 SMNVEV (reference sequence). Trimming took 4 bases from V and 5 from J; bases not matched to a gene: 7. The CDR3 consists of 14 residues. CDR3 sequence (DNA): TGTGCCAGCAGTTGGGGACAGTCGGGGACTGAAGCTTTCTTT. Amino acids: CASSWGQSGTEAFF.

V gene TRBV4-3 combines with J gene TRBJ2-5; 7 bases are shared with TRBD2. Germline V gene lookup returns CDR1 LGHNA and CDR2 YSLEER. CDR3 size: 16 residues. J gave up 4 bases and V 2 bases, and 10 bases lay outside the gene matches. The CDR3 here is CASSQQTGRGGETQYF. In nucleotides, the CDR3 is TGCGCCAGCAGCCAACAAACAGGTCGCGGGGGAGAGACCCAGTACTTC.

The chain joins TRBV19 to TRBJ2-7; the match to TRBD1 covers 8 bases. Per germline, CDR1 LNHDA and CDR2 SQIVND (reference sequence). Losses at the gene ends were 5 bases for V and 5 bases for J; bases not matched to a gene: 14. CDR3 length: 16 amino acids. The CDR3 here is CASSLFPGQGRNEQYF. As DNA, the CDR3 is TGTGCCAGTAGTCTCTTTCCCGGACAGGGACGCAACGAGCAGTACTTC.

The chain combines TRBV6-1 with TRBJ1-4, with unresolved D. The CDR3 is made up of 14 amino acids. The V end was cut by 6 bases, the J end by 0 bases, with 8 bases between. The V gene's germline CDR1 is MNHNS and CDR2 SASEGT. The CDR3 reads CASSFLTTNEKLFF. As DNA, the CDR3 is TGTGCCAGCAGCTTCTTAACAACTAATGAAAAACTGTTTTTT.

The rearrangement links TRBV19 to TRBJ2-5; D remains unclear. Germline V CDR1 and CDR2: LNHDA, SQIVND (reference sequence). V was trimmed by 7 bases and J by 0 bases, leaving 12 bases between them. The CDR3 spans 14 residues. The CDR3 is CASTPGRYQETQYF. The CDR3, as DNA: TGTGCCAGTACCCCAGGCCGGTACCAAGAGACCCAGTACTTC.

This clone was seen just once. V usage is TRBV30 and J usage is TRBJ2-1, with D unresolved. The CDR3 covers 13 residues. Trimming removed 2 bases at V and 5 bases at J, with 10 bases between. In germline, CDR1 is GTSNPN, CDR2 SVGIG (reference sequence). The CDR3 nucleotides are TGTGCCTGGAGTACGAGCCTCCACAATGAGCAGTTCTTC. Its translation is CAWSTSLHNEQFF.

The chain recombines TRBV6-1 with TRBJ1-5, with D possibly TRBD1 on 5 matching bases. This CDR3 contains 14 residues. V was clipped by 11 bases and J by 1 base, with 15 bases between them. Germline CDR1 reads MNHNS; CDR2 reads SASEGT. In DNA form, the CDR3 reads TGTGCCGGGGGGGGGATTACGAGCAATCAGCCCCAGCATTTT. Translation gives CAGGGITSNQPQHF.

This chain connects TRBV2 to TRBJ2-1; 10 bases are shared with TRBD2. Germline CDR1 SNHLY, CDR2 FYNNEI. Germline trimming cut 5 bases from V and 5 bases from J; bases unmatched to any gene: 6. The CDR3 runs to 15 residues. This CDR3 is CASSSGLASHNEQFF. DNA of the CDR3: TGTGCCAGCAGTTCGGGACTAGCGTCCCACAATGAGCAGTTCTTC.

This sequence joins TRBV10-3 and TRBJ1-6, with a tentative D call TRBD1 (6 bases). The germline V gene encodes CDR1 ENHRY and CDR2 SYGVKD. This CDR3 is 14 amino acids long. V lost 4 bases to trimming and J lost 5 bases, with 9 bases between them. In nucleotides, the CDR3 is TGTGCCATCAGTGCGAGGACAGATAATTCACCCCTCCACTTT. Its translation is CAISARTDNSPLHF.

The chain carries TRBV10-3 and TRBJ2-1, with TRBD2 matching 8 bases. V gave up 2 bases and J gave up 5 bases; unmatched junction bases: 5. The length of the CDR3 is 15 residues. Per the germline V gene, CDR1 is ENHRY and CDR2 is SYGVKD. The CDR3 is CAISEREGRNNEQFF. DNA of the CDR3: TGTGCCATCAGTGAGCGGGAGGGCCGGAACAATGAGCAGTTCTTC.

As DNA, the CDR3 is TGTGCCAGCTCACCACCTGCCAGATATGGCTACACCTTC. Translating it yields CASSPPARYGYTF. The J gene is TRBJ1-2, the V gene TRBV18, with D unresolved. This CDR3 contains 13 residues. Germline CDR1 and CDR2: KGHSH and LQKENI. V lost 0 bases, J lost 5 bases, and 7 bases lay in between.

The V gene is TRBV6-1, the J gene TRBJ2-6, with D hard to call. V was shortened by 2 bases and J by 0 bases, with 5 bases between the two germline ends. Germline CDR1 and CDR2: MNHNS and SASEGT. CDR3 length: 15 residues. The CDR3 DNA sequence: TGTGCCAGCAGTGAACGGTTCTCTGGGGCCAACGTCCTGACTTTC. Its translation: CASSERFSGANVLTF.

The V and J genes are TRBV27 and TRBJ1-5, with 8 bases aligning to TRBD1. This CDR3 has 14 residues. The V and J ends lost 6 bases and 4 bases, in that order; junction bases with no gene match: 5. CDR1 is MNHEY, CDR2 SMNVEV, per germline (reference sequence). The CDR3 sequence is CASSLTGVNQPQHF. DNA of the CDR3: TGTGCCAGCAGCCTGACAGGGGTGAATCAGCCCCAGCATTTT.